The count of the clone carrying this T cell receptor (beta chain) is one. The protocol was immunoSEQ multiplex PCR, while the TCRdb copy is restricted to in-frame clones and leaves out a portion. The data contain roughly 69,000 clones, 84% of them singletons. After removal of 1 base from V and 1 base from J, the junction contained 4 bases not matched to a gene. Germline-derived CDR1 and CDR2 are LGHNA and YNFKEQ. The CDR3 totals 15 residues. These data belong to a study of OX40 agonist ivuxolimab in advanced cancers. This TCR came from an adult with an advanced solid tumor such as melanoma, head and neck, liver or kidney cancer. Sequenced material: CD4+ or CD8+ T cells sorted from blood, taken in a trial of the OX40 agonist ivuxolimab. The chain is built from TRBV4-2 and TRBJ2-7, with TRBD1 matching 7 bases. CDR3 DNA sequence: TGTGCCAGCAGCCAAGGCACAGGGGCTTCCTACGAGCAGTACTTC. Translated: CASSQGTGASYEQYF.